The present T cell receptor (beta chain) was sequenced within a study of T cells in Graves' hyperthyroidism and ophthalmopathy. This clonotype appeared many times. TCR beta CDR3 sequences were amplified from RNA transcripts. The HTBI set primed first-round TCR CDR3 RT-PCR. TCRdb reprocessed the multiplex PCR reads with MiXCR, giving one entry per CDR3 protein. The sample lists hundreds of thousands of distinct CDR3 sequences; roughly 14% were seen once. The V and J ends lost 5 bases and 5 bases respectively, with 10 bases between them. The V gene's germline CDR1 is SEHNR and CDR2 FQNEAQ (reference sequence). The CDR3 extends over 13 amino acids.

The sample consisted of blood. This sequence originates from a man younger than 35 with Graves' ophthalmopathy. This chain joins TRBV7-9 and TRBJ2-1; D may be TRBD1 (6 bases). The DNA of the CDR3 is TGTGCCAGCAGCACAGGGACAAACAATGAGCAGTTCTTC. This codes for CASSTGTNNEQFF.